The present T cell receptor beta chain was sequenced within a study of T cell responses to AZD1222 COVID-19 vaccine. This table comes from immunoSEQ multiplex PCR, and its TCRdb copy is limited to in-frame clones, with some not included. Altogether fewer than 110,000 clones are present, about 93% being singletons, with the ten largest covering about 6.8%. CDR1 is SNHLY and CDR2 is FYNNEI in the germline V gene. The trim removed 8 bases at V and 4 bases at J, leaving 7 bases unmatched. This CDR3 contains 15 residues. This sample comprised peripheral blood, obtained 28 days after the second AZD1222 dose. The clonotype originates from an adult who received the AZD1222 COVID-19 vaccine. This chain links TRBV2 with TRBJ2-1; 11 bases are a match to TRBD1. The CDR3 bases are TGTGCCAGCGGAGAGGACAGGGGGCGTTACAATGAGCAGTTCTTC. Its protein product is CASGEDRGRYNEQFF.